The rows below give T cell receptor beta chains drawn from one sample of a study of T cell changes during pregnancy in multiple sclerosis. Data came from immunoSEQ multiplex PCR; TCRdb stores just in-frame clones and leaves some out. This sample carries approximately 46,000 clones, about 90% of them seen once, and the ten largest clones take around 0.37%. The specimen was CD4+ T cells from peripheral blood mononuclear cells, collected after pregnancy. Every receptor here comes from a female donor with multiple sclerosis, enrolled in a pregnancy study. The CDR3 runs from the conserved cysteine through the conserved F or W. A D gene is named only where the DNA matches it firmly. A row's size may be missing; if present it is once, few, many or a size class.

v_gene	d_gene	len	abundance	j_gene	CDR3aa
TRBV18	TRBD1	15	once	TRBJ2-7	CASSPGTGGSYEQYF
TRBV5-6	TRBD2	15	NA	TRBJ2-1	CASSLRGRVFDEQFF
TRBV4-2	NA	15	NA	TRBJ2-7	CASSPSRIGSYEQYF
TRBV30	TRBD1	15	NA	TRBJ1-4	CAWSADRVTNEKLFF
TRBV6-5	TRBD1	14	once	TRBJ1-1	CASSWNRGNTEAFF
TRBV5-6	NA	13	few	TRBJ2-7	CASSKLASYEQYF
TRBV5-4	NA	13	few	TRBJ1-2	CASSSGHDYGYTF
TRBV14	TRBD2	15	NA	TRBJ2-1	CASSQTSGFYNEQFF
TRBV7-2	TRBD2	14	few	TRBJ2-1	CASSSGSAYNEQFF
TRBV5-4	TRBD1	18	NA	TRBJ1-1	CASSPRQGRGGVGKLAFF
TRBV14	NA	15	NA	TRBJ2-7	CASSLLGGQSYEQYF
TRBV4-3	TRBD2	16	NA	TRBJ2-2	CASSQLAGVGTGELFF
TRBV5-4	TRBD1	14	NA	TRBJ1-1	CASSPTGTNTEAFF
TRBV30	TRBD2	14	NA	TRBJ2-1	CAWNRDYLYNEQFF
TRBV7-8	TRBD1	17	NA	TRBJ2-6	CASSPGQGTSGANVLTF
TRBV6-5	NA	15	NA	TRBJ1-3	CASRNSGISGNTIYF